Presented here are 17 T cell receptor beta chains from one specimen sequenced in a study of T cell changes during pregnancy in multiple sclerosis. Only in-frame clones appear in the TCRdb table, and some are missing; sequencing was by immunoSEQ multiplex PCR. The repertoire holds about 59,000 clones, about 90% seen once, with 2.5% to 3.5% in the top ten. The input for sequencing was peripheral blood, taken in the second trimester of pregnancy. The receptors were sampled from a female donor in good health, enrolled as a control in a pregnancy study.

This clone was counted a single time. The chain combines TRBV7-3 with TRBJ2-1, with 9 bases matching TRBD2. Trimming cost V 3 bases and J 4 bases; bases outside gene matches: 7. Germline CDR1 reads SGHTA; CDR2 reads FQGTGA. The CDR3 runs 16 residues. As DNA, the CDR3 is TGTGCCAGCAGCTTCGGTGCTAGCGGGGTATACAATGAGCAGTTCTTC. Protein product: CASSFGASGVYNEQFF.

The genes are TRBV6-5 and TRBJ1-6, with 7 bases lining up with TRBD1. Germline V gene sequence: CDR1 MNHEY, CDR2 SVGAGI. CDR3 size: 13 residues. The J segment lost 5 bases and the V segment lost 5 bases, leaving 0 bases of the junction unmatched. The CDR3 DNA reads TGTGCCAGCAGTGACAGGGATAATTCACCCCTCCACTTT. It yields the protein CASSDRDNSPLHF.

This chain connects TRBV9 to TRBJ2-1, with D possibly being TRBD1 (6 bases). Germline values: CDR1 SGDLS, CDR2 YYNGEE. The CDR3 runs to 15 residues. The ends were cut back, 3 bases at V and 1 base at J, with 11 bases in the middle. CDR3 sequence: CASSAGQLSYNEQFF. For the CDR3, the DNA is TGTGCCAGCAGCGCTGGACAGTTATCCTACAATGAGCAGTTCTTC.

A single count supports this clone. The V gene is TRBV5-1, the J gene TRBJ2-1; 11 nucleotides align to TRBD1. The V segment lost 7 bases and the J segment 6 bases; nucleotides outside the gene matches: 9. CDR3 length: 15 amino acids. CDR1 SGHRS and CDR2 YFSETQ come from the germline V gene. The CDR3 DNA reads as TGCGCCAGCCGCCCAGGGACAGGGGGTCCCAATGAGCAGTTCTTC. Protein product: CASRPGTGGPNEQFF.

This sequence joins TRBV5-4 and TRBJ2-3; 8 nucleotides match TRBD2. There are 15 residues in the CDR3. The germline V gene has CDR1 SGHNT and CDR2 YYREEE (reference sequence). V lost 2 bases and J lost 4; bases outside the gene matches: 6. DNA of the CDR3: TGTGCCAGCAGCTTCGTCGGGGGGGAGGCAGATACGCAGTATTTT. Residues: CASSFVGGEADTQYF.

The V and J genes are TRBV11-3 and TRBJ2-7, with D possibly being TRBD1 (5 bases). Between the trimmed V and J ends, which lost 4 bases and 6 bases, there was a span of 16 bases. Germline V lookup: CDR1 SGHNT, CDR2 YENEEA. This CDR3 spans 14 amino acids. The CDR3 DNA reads TGTGCCAGCAGCTCCTCCCGGACATCTCTCGAGCAGTACTTC. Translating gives CASSSSRTSLEQYF. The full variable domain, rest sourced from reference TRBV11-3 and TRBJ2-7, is EAGVVQSPRYKIIEKKQPVAFWCNPISGHNTLYWYLQNLGQGPELLIRYENEEAVDDSQLPKDRFSAERLKGVDSTLKIQPAELGDSAVYLCASSSSRTSLEQYFGPGTRLTVT.

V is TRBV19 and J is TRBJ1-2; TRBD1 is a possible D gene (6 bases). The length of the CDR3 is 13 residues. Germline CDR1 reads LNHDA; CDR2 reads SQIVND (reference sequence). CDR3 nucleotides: TGTGTGAGCGGTAACAGGGCGGCCTATGGCTACACCTTC. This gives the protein CVSGNRAAYGYTF. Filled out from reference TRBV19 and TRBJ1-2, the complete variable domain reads DGGITQSPKYLFRKEGQNVTLSCEQNLNHDAMYWYRQDPGQGLRLIYYSQIVNDFQKGDIAEGYSVSREKKESFPLTVTSAQKNPTAFYLCVSGNRAAYGYTFGSGTRLTVV.

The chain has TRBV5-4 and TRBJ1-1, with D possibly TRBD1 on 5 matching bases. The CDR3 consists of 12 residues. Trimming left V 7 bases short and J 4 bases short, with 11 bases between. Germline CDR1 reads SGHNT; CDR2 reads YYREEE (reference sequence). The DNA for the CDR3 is TGTGCCAGCGGCAGGGTCGGCACTGAAGCTTTCTTT. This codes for CASGRVGTEAFF.

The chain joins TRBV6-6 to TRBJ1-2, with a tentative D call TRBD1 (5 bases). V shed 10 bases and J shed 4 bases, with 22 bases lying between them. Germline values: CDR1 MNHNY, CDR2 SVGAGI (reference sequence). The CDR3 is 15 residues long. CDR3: CATAWGDEYSYGYTF. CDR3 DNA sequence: TGTGCCACCGCTTGGGGCGACGAGTATTCCTATGGCTACACCTTC.

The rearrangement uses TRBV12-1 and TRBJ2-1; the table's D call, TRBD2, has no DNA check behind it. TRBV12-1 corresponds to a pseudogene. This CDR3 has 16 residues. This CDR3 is CASSSRTSGILDEQFF. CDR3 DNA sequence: TGTGCCAGCAGTTCCCGGACTAGCGGGATACTGGATGAGCAGTTCTTC.

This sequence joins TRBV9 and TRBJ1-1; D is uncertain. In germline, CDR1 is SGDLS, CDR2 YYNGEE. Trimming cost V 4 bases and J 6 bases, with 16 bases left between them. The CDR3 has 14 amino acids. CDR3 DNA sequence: TGTGCCAGCAGCCGCTACCCAGAGGAACCTGAAGCTTTCTTT. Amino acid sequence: CASSRYPEEPEAFF.

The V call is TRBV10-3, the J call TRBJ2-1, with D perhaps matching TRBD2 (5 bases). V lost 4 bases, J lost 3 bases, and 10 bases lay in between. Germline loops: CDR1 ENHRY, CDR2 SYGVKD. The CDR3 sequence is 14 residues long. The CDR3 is CAISVGRDYNEQFF. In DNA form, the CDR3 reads TGTGCCATCAGTGTGGGCCGGGACTACAATGAGCAGTTCTTC.

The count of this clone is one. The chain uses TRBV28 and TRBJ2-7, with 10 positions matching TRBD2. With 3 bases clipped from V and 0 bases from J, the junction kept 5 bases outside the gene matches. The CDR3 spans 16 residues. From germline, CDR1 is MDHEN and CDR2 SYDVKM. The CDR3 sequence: CASSFGLAGASYEQYF. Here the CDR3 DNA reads TGTGCCAGCAGTTTCGGTCTAGCGGGGGCCTCCTACGAGCAGTACTTC.

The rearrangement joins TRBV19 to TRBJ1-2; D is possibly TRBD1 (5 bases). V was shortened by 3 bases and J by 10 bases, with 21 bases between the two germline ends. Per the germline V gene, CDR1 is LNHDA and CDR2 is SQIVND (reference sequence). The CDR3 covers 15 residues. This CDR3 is CASSIPEGLVPSYTF. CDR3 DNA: TGTGCCAGTAGTATTCCAGAGGGACTGGTCCCCTCCTACACCTTC.

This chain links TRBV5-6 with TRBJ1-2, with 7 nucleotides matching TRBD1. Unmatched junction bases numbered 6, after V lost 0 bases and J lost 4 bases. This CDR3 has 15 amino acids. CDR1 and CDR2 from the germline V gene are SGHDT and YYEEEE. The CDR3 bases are TGTGCCAGCAGCTTGGACGACAGGGACGGCTATGGCTACACCTTC. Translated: CASSLDDRDGYGYTF. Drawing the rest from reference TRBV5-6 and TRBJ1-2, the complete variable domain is DAGVTQSPTHLIKTRGQQVTLRCSPKSGHDTVSWYQQALGQGPQFIFQYYEEEERQRGNFPDRFSGHQFPNYSSELNVNALLLGDSALYLCASSLDDRDGYGYTFGSGTRLTVV.

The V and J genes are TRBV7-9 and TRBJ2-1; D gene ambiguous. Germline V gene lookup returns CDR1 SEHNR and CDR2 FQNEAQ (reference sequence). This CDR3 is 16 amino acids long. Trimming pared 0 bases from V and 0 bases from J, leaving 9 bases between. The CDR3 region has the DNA TGTGCCAGCAGCTTAGCGTGGCTCTTCTCCTACAATGAGCAGTTCTTC. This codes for CASSLAWLFSYNEQFF. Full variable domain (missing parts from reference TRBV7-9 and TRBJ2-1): DTGVSQNPRHKITKRGQNVTFRCDPISEHNRLYWYRQTLGQGPEFLTYFQNEAQLEKSRLLSDRFSAERPKGSFSTLEIQRTEQGDSAMYLCASSLAWLFSYNEQFFGPGTRLTVL.

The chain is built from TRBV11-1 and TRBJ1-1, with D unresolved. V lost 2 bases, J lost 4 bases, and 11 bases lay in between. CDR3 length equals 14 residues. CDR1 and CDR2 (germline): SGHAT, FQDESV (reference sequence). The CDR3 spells CASSLTGIGTEAFF. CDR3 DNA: TGTGCCAGCAGCTTAACGGGAATAGGCACTGAAGCTTTCTTT.